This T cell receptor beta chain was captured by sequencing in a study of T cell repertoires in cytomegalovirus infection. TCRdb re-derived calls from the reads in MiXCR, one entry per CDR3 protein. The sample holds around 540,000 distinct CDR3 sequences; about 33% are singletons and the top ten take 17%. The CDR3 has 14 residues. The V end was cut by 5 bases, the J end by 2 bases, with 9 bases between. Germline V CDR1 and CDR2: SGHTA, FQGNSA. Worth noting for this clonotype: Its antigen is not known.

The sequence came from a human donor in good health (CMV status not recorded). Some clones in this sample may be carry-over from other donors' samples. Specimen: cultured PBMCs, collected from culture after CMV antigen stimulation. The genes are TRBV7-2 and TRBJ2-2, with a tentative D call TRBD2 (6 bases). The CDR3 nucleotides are TGTGCCAGCAGCCTGGGACTTAACACCGGGGAGCTGTTTTTT. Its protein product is CASSLGLNTGELFF.